This TCR beta chain originates from a study of T cells in Graves' hyperthyroidism and ophthalmopathy. Amplification of TCR beta CDR3 regions used RNA as the template. The TCR CDR3 first-round RT-PCR relied on the HTBI primer set. TCRdb passed the multiplex PCR reads through MiXCR, listing each CDR3 protein once. The sample contains roughly 420,000 distinct CDR3 sequences, about 13% of which appear only once. This CDR3 has 17 residues. The V segment lost 3 bases and the J segment 7 bases; nucleotides outside the gene matches: 14. This clonotype showed up many times. Antigen unknown. The authors deemed Graves' hyperthyroidism stable absent ophthalmopathy progression within 18 months. Uncontrolled infection, other autoimmune disease, pregnancy or lactation disqualified patients from enrolment. The authors obtained PBMCs from 10 ml of fresh peripheral blood. Findings and limits, study-wide: With a median lead of roughly 6.2 months before onset, the model predicted ophthalmopathy.

The chain recombines TRBV12-3 or TRBV12-4 with TRBJ1-5; 8 bases fit TRBD1. The sequenced sample was blood. This receptor was obtained from a woman aged 18 to 35 with Graves' hyperthyroidism. CDR3 nucleotide sequence: TGTGCCAGCAGTTTTGGAGTAATGGACAGGGCGGACCAGCCCCAGCATTTT. It codes for CASSFGVMDRADQPQHF.